This entry features one TCR beta chain sequence. Its matching antigen is unknown. Assay: immunoSEQ multiplex PCR; the TCRdb copy retains only in-frame clones and omits some. The sample lists under 40,000 clones; about four fifths were seen once. As to time point: week 35, safety follow-up. Topical imiquimod was applied with each vaccine dose, which held 300 ug of mutant IDH1 20-mer peptide. This entry comes from a study of a mutant IDH1 vaccine in newly diagnosed glioma. About the research overall: The initiation of vaccination occurred 4-6 weeks after radiotherapy alone, or with temozolomide cycles.

Germline-derived CDR1 and CDR2 are SGHAT and FQNNGV. V dropped 6 bases and J dropped 1; count of bases not matched to a gene: 8. The CDR3 runs to 16 residues. The sample here was PBMCs, taken from a glioma patient whose treatment included an IDH1 peptide vaccine. The chain has TRBV11-2 and TRBJ1-4, with 7 positions matching TRBD1. This sequence was found in a woman under 30 with glioma. For the CDR3, the DNA is TGTGCCAGCAGGGTACAGGGGATGCAAACTAATGAAAAACTGTTTTTT. This sequence encodes CASRVQGMQTNEKLFF.